The 11 T cell receptor beta chains reported below all come from one sample, sequenced in a study of blood T cell repertoires in COVID-19. Assay: immunoSEQ multiplex PCR; the TCRdb copy retains only in-frame clones and omits some. The data show about 140,000 clones, around nine tenths seen once. Sample: peripheral blood. The receptors stem from a woman aged 55-69 years with acute or convalescent COVID-19.

The V gene is TRBV28, the J gene TRBJ1-4; no definite D call. CDR3 length equals 15 residues. V lost 2 bases, J lost 1 base, and 8 bases lay in between. Germline V gene lookup returns CDR1 MDHEN and CDR2 SYDVKM. The CDR3 DNA reads TGTGCCAGCAGTTTAGAGGCCGGAACTAATGAAAAACTGTTTTTT. Encoded protein: CASSLEAGTNEKLFF.

The gene calls are TRBV9 and TRBJ1-1; maybe TRBD1 (5 bases). Germline V gene data show CDR1 as SGDLS and CDR2 as YYNGEE. V shed 4 bases and J shed 1 base, with 8 bases lying between them. The CDR3 runs to 13 residues. Here the CDR3 reads CASSSTANTEAFF. DNA of the CDR3: TGTGCCAGCAGCTCGACAGCGAACACTGAAGCTTTCTTT.

V and J are TRBV18 and TRBJ2-2; a weak D match, TRBD2 (7 bases). Trimming cost V 8 bases and J 2 bases, with 18 bases left between them. Germline V CDR1 and CDR2: KGHSH, LQKENI. CDR3 length: 16 amino acids. As DNA, the CDR3 is TGTGCCAGCGCCCGTGGGCGGGGGCCTAACACCGGGGAGCTGTTTTTT. Amino acids: CASARGRGPNTGELFF. The entire variable domain, with the rest obtained from reference TRBV18 and TRBJ2-2, is as follows: NAGVMQNPRHLVRRRGQEARLRCSPMKGHSHVYWYRQLPEEGLKFMVYLQKENIIDESGMPKERFSAEFPKEGPSILRIQQVVRGDSAAYFCASARGRGPNTGELFFGEGSRLTVL.

The table lists this clone with a count of one. The V gene is TRBV7-2, the J gene TRBJ1-5; D is ambiguous. CDR1 is SGHTA, CDR2 FQGNSA, per germline. The CDR3 is 14 amino acids. Trimming stripped 3 bases from V and 4 bases from J, with 10 bases between. CDR3 nucleotide sequence: TGTGCCAGCAGCTTGATGACGGGAAATCAGCCCCAGCATTTT. It encodes CASSLMTGNQPQHF.

This chain connects TRBV6-5 to TRBJ2-3, with TRBD2 as a possible D gene (6 bases). The V and J ends lost 4 bases and 4 bases respectively, with 15 bases between them. This CDR3 contains 15 residues. Germline loops: CDR1 MNHEY, CDR2 SVGAGI. This CDR3 reads CASSFADYSPDTQYF. Written as DNA, the CDR3 is TGTGCCAGCAGTTTTGCGGACTACTCCCCAGATACGCAGTATTTT.

This clone came up a few times. The chain recombines TRBV6-2 or TRBV6-3 with TRBJ1-1, with TRBD1 matching over 8 bases. Losses at the gene ends were 2 bases for V and 5 bases for J; bases not matched to a gene: 13. This CDR3 contains 17 residues. Looked up from germline, CDR1 is MNHEY and CDR2 is SVGEGT. Written as DNA, the CDR3 is TGTGCCAGCAGTTACAGGGCACCGACAGGGGCTGGGACTGAAGCTTTCTTT. Translation: CASSYRAPTGAGTEAFF.

The chain recombines TRBV7-2 with TRBJ2-5; 10 positions match TRBD1. Looked up from germline, CDR1 is SGHTA and CDR2 is FQGNSA. Unmatched junction bases numbered 11, after V lost 6 bases and J lost 4 bases. This CDR3 region has 16 residues. The CDR3 reads CASRRDSTGGLETQYF. CDR3 nucleotides: TGTGCCAGCAGGCGGGACTCGACAGGGGGCTTAGAGACCCAGTACTTC.

The genes are TRBV4-2 and TRBJ1-6; D is unclear. Germline lookup yields CDR1 LGHNA and CDR2 YNFKEQ. CDR3 length: 17 amino acids. V lost 1 base to trimming and J lost 2 bases, with 12 bases between them. The CDR3 DNA is TGTGCCAGCAGCCAAGGGTTGCCGAGGGCCTATAATTCACCCCTCCACTTT. Protein product: CASSQGLPRAYNSPLHF.

The chain couples TRBV5-6 to TRBJ2-1, with 8 bases matching TRBD2. CDR1 is SGHDT, CDR2 YYEEEE, per germline. J was trimmed by 4 bases and V by 0 bases; bases with no gene match: 6. The CDR3 is 16 residues long. In nucleotides, the CDR3 is TGTGCCAGCAGCTTGGAACCTGGCGGGGGGTACAATGAGCAGTTCTTC. Its translation: CASSLEPGGGYNEQFF.

The chain employs TRBV6-6 and TRBJ1-3, with no clear D. CDR1 and CDR2 (germline): MNHNY, SVGAGI (reference sequence). V shed 6 bases and J shed 0 bases, with 12 bases lying between them. This CDR3 contains 15 residues. CDR3 bases: TGTGCCAGCAGGAACAGTGAAACCTCTGGAAACACCATATATTTT. Amino acid sequence: CASRNSETSGNTIYF.

In this sample, this clone turned up once. The genes are TRBV11-1 and TRBJ1-5; weak D call: TRBD1 (5 bases). CDR1 is SGHAT and CDR2 is FQDESV in the germline V gene (reference sequence). The CDR3 is 15 residues long. Trimming pared 5 bases from V and 2 bases from J, leaving 13 bases between. Here the CDR3 DNA reads TGTGCCAGCAGCCCTCGAGGAGGGGGCAATCAGCCCCAGCATTTT. Amino acid sequence: CASSPRGGGNQPQHF.